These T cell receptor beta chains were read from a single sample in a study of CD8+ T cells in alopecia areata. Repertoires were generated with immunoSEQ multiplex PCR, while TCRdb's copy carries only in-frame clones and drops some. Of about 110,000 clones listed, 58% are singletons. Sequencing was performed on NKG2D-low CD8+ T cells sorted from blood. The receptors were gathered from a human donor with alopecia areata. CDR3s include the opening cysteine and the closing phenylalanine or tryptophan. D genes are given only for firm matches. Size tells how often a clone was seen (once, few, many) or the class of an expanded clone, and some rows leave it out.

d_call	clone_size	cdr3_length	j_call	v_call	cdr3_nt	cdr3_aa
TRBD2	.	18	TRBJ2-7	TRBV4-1	TGCGCCAGCAGCCCGCTCGGGCTAGCGGGAGTATCCGACTACGAGCAGTACTTC	CASSPLGLAGVSDYEQYF
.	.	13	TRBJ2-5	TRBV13	TGTGCCAGCAGCTTAGAGGGCGAGGAGACCCAGTACTTC	CASSLEGEETQYF
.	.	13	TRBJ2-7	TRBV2	TGTGCCAGCCGATCAGGGAGCTCCTACGAGCAGTACTTC	CASRSGSSYEQYF
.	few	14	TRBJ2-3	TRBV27	TGTGCCAGCAGTTTATATATCGGCACAGATACGCAGTATTTT	CASSLYIGTDTQYF
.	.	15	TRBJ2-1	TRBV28	TGTGCCAGCAGTCCTAACGGGGCAGGGGAGAATGAGCAGTTCTTC	CASSPNGAGENEQFF
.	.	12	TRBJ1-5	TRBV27	TGTGCCAGCAGCAGGGACGGTCAGCCCCAGCATTTT	CASSRDGQPQHF
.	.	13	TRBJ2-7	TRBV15	TGTGCCACCAGCAGGGAACCTTCCTACGAGCAGTACTTC	CATSREPSYEQYF
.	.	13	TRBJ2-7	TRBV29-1	TGCAGCGTTGAAGATCAAGAGTATCACGAGCAGTACTTC	CSVEDQEYHEQYF
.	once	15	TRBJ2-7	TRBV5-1	TGCGCCAGCAGCTCGCGACTGGCGGGAACCTACGAGCAGTACTTC	CASSSRLAGTYEQYF
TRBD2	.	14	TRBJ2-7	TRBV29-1	TGCAGCGTTGAAGAGAGCGGGACTACCTACGAGCAGTACTTC	CSVEESGTTYEQYF
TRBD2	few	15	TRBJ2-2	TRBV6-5	TGTGCCAGCAGTTACCTTGCGGGAGCAGGCGGGGAGCTGTTTTTT	CASSYLAGAGGELFF
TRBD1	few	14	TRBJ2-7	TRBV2	TGTGCCAGCAGTGAAGGAGGACAGGGCTACGAGCAGTACTTC	CASSEGGQGYEQYF
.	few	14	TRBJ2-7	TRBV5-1	TGCGCCAGCAGCTTGGCGGAGGGGGCCTACGAGCAGTACTTC	CASSLAEGAYEQYF
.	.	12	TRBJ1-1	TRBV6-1	TGTGCCAGCCGGGGGATGAACACTGAAGCTTTCTTT	CASRGMNTEAFF
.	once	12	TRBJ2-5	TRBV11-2	TGTGCCAGCAGCTTAGATCACAAGACCCAGTACTTC	CASSLDHKTQYF
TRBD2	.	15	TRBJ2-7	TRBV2	TGTGCCAGCAGATATCTAGCGGGAGGGTTCGACGAGCAGTACTTC	CASRYLAGGFDEQYF
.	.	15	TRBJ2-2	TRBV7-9	TGTGCCAGCATGTCGAGCGGGTCGAACACCGGGGAGCTGTTTTTT	CASMSSGSNTGELFF
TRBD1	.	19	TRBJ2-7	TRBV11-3	TGTGCCAGCAGCTTAGAGATCCCGGGACAGGGGCCGGAATCCTACGAGCAGTACTTC	CASSLEIPGQGPESYEQYF
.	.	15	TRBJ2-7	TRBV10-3	TGTGCCATCAGTGAGTCTCTAGCGAACTCCTACGAGCAGTACTTC	CAISESLANSYEQYF
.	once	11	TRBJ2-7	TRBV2	TGTGCCAGCAAAAGGACCTACGAGCAGTACTTC	CASKRTYEQYF
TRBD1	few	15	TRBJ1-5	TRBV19	TGTGCCAGTAGTCCCACCGCAGGGGGACGACAGCCCCAGCATTTT	CASSPTAGGRQPQHF
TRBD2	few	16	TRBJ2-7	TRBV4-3	TGCGCCAGCAGCCAAATAAGGACTAGCGGGGAATACGAGCAGTACTTC	CASSQIRTSGEYEQYF
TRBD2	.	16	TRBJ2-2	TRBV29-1	TGCAGCGTTGAAGATAGCGGGAGATCGAACACCGGGGAGCTGTTTTTT	CSVEDSGRSNTGELFF
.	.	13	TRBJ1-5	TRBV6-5	TGTGCCAGCAAATTGGGCAGCAATCAGCCCCAGCATTTT	CASKLGSNQPQHF
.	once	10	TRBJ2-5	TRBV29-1	TGCAGCGTTGAAGAGGAGACCCAGTACTTC	CSVEEETQYF
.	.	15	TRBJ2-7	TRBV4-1	TGCGCCAGCAGCCAAGATTCGGCAGAAACCTACGAGCAGTACTTC	CASSQDSAETYEQYF
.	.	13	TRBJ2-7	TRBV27	TGTGCCAGCAGTTCCACATCTACTCGCGAGCAGTACTTC	CASSSTSTREQYF
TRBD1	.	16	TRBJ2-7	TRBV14	TGTGCCAGCAGCCCCCTGGGGGACAGGGGTGCATACGAGCAGTACTTC	CASSPLGDRGAYEQYF
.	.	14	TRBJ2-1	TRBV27	TGTGCCAGCAGTTTGGCTCCGGGGCTCAATGAGCAGTTCTTC	CASSLAPGLNEQFF
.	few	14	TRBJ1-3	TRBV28	TGTGCCAGCAGGCAGATTATTACTGGAAACACCATATATTTT	CASRQIITGNTIYF